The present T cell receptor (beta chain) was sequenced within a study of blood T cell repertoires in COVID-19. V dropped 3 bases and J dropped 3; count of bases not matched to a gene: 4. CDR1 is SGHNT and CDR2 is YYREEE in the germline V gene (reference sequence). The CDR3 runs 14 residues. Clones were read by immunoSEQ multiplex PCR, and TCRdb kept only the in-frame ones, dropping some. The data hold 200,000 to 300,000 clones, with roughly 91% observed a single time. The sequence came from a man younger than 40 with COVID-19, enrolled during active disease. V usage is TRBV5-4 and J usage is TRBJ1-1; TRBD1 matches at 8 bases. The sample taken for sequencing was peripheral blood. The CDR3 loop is CASSSKDRDTEAFF. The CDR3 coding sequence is TGTGCCAGCAGCTCCAAGGACAGGGACACTGAAGCTTTCTTT.